The 14 T cell receptor beta chains in this list originate from one sample, sequenced in a study of blood T cell repertoires in COVID-19. Here immunoSEQ multiplex PCR was the method, and the copy in TCRdb shows in-frame clones only, minus some. The table has a few hundred thousand clones, around 80% seen once. What was sequenced was peripheral blood. These TCRs come from a woman aged 40 to 50 who had recovered from COVID-19.

This chain uses TRBV6-2 or TRBV6-3 with TRBJ1-1, with no clear D. This CDR3 spans 13 amino acids. Trimming cost V 3 bases and J 0 bases, with 5 bases left between them. Germline CDR1 MNHEY, CDR2 SVGEGT. CDR3 sequence: CASSYTVNTEAFF. The CDR3 region has the DNA TGTGCCAGCAGTTATACGGTGAACACTGAAGCTTTCTTT.

The chain links TRBV3-1 (or the pseudogene TRBV3-2) to TRBJ2-7; 7 bases agree with TRBD1. CDR1 is LGHDT, CDR2 YNNKEL, per germline (reference sequence). This CDR3 comprises 12 residues. J gave up 6 bases and V 5 bases, and 4 bases lay outside the gene matches. The DNA of the CDR3 is TGTGCCAGCAGCGCTCACAGGGGCGAGCAGTACTTC. Encoded protein: CASSAHRGEQYF.

The chain is built from TRBV2 and TRBJ2-1, with 7 bases lining up with TRBD1. The CDR3 is made up of 14 amino acids. V lost 5 bases to trimming and J lost 6 bases; unmatched junction nucleotides: 7. Germline CDR1 and CDR2: SNHLY and FYNNEI. In DNA form, the CDR3 reads TGTGCCAGCAGTATCTACCGACAGGGCAATGAGCAGTTCTTC. Protein sequence: CASSIYRQGNEQFF.

The V call is TRBV7-2, the J call TRBJ2-6; 8 bases line up with TRBD1. Per germline, CDR1 SGHTA and CDR2 FQGNSA. V lost 5 bases, J lost 0 bases, and 12 bases stayed unmatched. CDR3 length equals 19 residues. As DNA, the CDR3 is TGTGCCAGCAGCCCAGACAGGGGAAGGGTCCGCTCTGGGGCCAACGTCCTGACTTTC. Its protein is CASSPDRGRVRSGANVLTF.

The chain links TRBV7-8 to TRBJ1-1, with 10 nucleotides matching TRBD1. Looked up from germline, CDR1 is SGHVS and CDR2 is FQNEAQ. CDR3 length: 16 amino acids. V shed 3 bases and J 0 bases; nucleotides not matched to a gene: 4. The CDR3 bases are TGTGCCAGCAGCTTCCGGACAGGGGGGGTGAACACTGAAGCTTTCTTT. Translation: CASSFRTGGVNTEAFF.

In its sample, this clone was seen a few times. The chain is built from TRBV4-1 and TRBJ1-1; possible D gene TRBD1, 6 bases. The V end was cut by 4 bases, the J end by 1 base, with 16 bases between. Germline V gene lookup returns CDR1 MGHRA and CDR2 YSYEKL. This CDR3 comprises 16 residues. This chain's CDR3 is CASSPTGFRENTEAFF. The CDR3, as DNA: TGCGCCAGCAGCCCAACAGGGTTTCGGGAGAACACTGAAGCTTTCTTT.

The chain employs TRBV10-1 and TRBJ2-4; no definite D call. With 1 base removed from V and 11 bases from J, the gap between germline ends came to 6 bases. Germline V lookup: CDR1 WNHNN, CDR2 SYGVQD (reference sequence). The CDR3 has 11 residues. Here the CDR3 DNA reads TGCGCCAGCAGTGAGTTCTTTTTTCAGTACTTC. Translating gives CASSEFFFQYF.

This clone appeared once. The chain is built from TRBV5-1 and TRBJ2-5; possibly TRBD2 for D (6 bases). The CDR3 runs to 13 residues. Trimming shortened V by 2 bases and J by 3 bases, and 8 bases separated the two germline ends. Per germline, CDR1 SGHRS and CDR2 YFSETQ. The CDR3 DNA reads TGCGCCAGCAGCTTCACGGGGGAAGAGACCCAGTACTTC. The encoded protein is CASSFTGEETQYF.

In its sample, this clone was seen a few times. The chain combines TRBV18 with TRBJ1-2; no clear D gene. Germline V CDR1 and CDR2: KGHSH, LQKENI. The CDR3 runs 14 residues. The ends were cut back, 0 bases at V and 8 bases at J, with 13 bases in the middle. The CDR3 DNA is TGTGCCAGCTCACCACCGATGGGAGACCGGGGCTACACCTTC. Translated: CASSPPMGDRGYTF.

This clone was observed a handful of times. This chain connects TRBV14 to TRBJ1-1, with D perhaps matching TRBD1 (5 bases). Germline assignment: CDR1 SGHDN and CDR2 FVKESK. V was clipped by 2 bases and J by 2 bases, with 15 bases between them. The CDR3 contains 16 residues. Here the CDR3 DNA reads TGTGCCAGCAGCCAACAGGGTCTGCAGACAAACACTGAAGCTTTCTTT. Protein product: CASSQQGLQTNTEAFF.

This clone appeared once. The V call is TRBV11-3, the J call TRBJ1-1; D unresolved. Germline CDR1 SGHNT, CDR2 YENEEA. The CDR3 has 12 residues. V lost 10 bases and J lost 5, with 14 bases in between. CDR3 protein: CATTPPGTEAFF. The CDR3 DNA is TGTGCCACCACACCTCCGGGAACTGAAGCTTTCTTT.

V usage is TRBV6-2 or TRBV6-3 and J usage is TRBJ2-7, with 9 bases fitting TRBD1. V shed 2 bases and J 3 bases; nucleotides not matched to a gene: 5. Germline V lookup: CDR1 MNHEY, CDR2 SVGEGT. The CDR3 has 15 residues. CDR3 DNA: TGTGCCAGCAGTTACGGGACAGGGAGTTACTACGAGCAGTACTTC. Its translation is CASSYGTGSYYEQYF.

The CDR3 here is CASSGGEVNIQYF. CDR3 nucleotide sequence: TGTGCCAGCAGTGGGGGGGAGGTAAACATTCAGTACTTC. The chain has TRBV2 and TRBJ2-4; weak D call: TRBD2 (6 bases). Germline V CDR1 and CDR2: SNHLY, FYNNEI. V lost 4 bases and J lost 6, with 10 bases in between. The CDR3 is made up of 13 amino acids.

The rearrangement links TRBV3-1 (or the pseudogene TRBV3-2) to TRBJ2-1, with 10 nucleotides matching TRBD1. With V trimmed by 2 bases and J by 7 bases, 2 bases remained unmatched. The CDR3 runs 14 residues. CDR1 is LGHDT and CDR2 is YNNKEL in the germline V gene (reference sequence). This CDR3 is CASSQWGQGNEQFF. The CDR3 coding sequence is TGTGCCAGCAGCCAATGGGGACAGGGGAATGAGCAGTTCTTC.